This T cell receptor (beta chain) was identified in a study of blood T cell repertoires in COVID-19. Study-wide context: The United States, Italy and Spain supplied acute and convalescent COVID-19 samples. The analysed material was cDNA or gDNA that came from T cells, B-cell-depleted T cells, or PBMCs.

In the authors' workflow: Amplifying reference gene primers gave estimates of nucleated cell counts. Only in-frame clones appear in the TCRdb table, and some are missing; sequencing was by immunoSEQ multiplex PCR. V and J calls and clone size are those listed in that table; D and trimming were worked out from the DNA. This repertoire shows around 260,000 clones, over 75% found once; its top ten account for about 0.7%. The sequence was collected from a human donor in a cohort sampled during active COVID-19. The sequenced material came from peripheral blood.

The chain's CDR3 is CASSLEGYEQYF. In DNA, the CDR3 is TGTGCCAGCAGTTTGGAGGGGTACGAGCAGTACTTC. V is TRBV28 and J is TRBJ2-7; maybe TRBD2 (6 bases). This CDR3 contains 12 residues. The germline CDR1 and CDR2 sequences are MDHEN and SYDVKM. V shed 3 bases and J shed 4 bases, with 7 bases lying between them.